The present TCR beta chain was sequenced within a study of vaccination and CD4 T cells after COVID-19. Notes on the study in general: A median 86.3% of convalescent patients' SARS-CoV-2-reactive clones emerged only after vaccination.

Cultured CD4+ T cells had their DNA profiled by the Oncomine TCR Beta short-read assay. From the PCR reads, TCRdb called clonotypes with MiXCR, one entry per CDR3 protein. Among about 11,000 distinct CDR3 sequences listed, around a third were seen once. Treatment: approximately nine-day PBMC culture with coronavirus spike peptide pools or control peptides (ViraFEST assay). The ends were cut back, 4 bases at V and 1 base at J, with 13 bases in the middle. CDR3 length: 15 residues. Germline lookup yields CDR1 MDHEN and CDR2 SYDVKM. Note on this clonotype: Antigen: not known.

The receptor's source is a human donor who had recovered from COVID-19. Sequenced material: CD4+ T cells from blood, cultured in vitro, taken after SARS-CoV-2 vaccination. The chain is built from TRBV28 and TRBJ1-1; maybe TRBD1 (5 bases). The CDR3 sequence is CASSSQTGGNTEAFF. The CDR3 DNA reads as TGTGCCAGCAGTTCTCAGACGGGGGGGAACACTGAAGCTTTCTTT.